This TCR beta chain was captured in a study of T cell responses to AZD1222 COVID-19 vaccine. This CDR3 is 15 amino acids long. With 4 bases clipped from V and 4 bases from J, the junction kept 7 bases outside the gene matches. CDR1 is MNHEY and CDR2 is SMNVEV in the germline V gene (reference sequence). Study-level findings and limits: Clonal diversity was possibly underestimated; the donors were predominantly white British and more often female.

About this clone: Antigen: not known.

Using immunoSEQ multiplex PCR, the repertoire was profiled, and TCRdb retains in-frame clones only, with some absent. The top ten hold around 5% of the sample, which has 95,000 to 150,000 clones, around 88% seen once. Specimen: peripheral blood, collected on day 0 of AZD1222 vaccination. The clonotype originates from an adult in good health. The rearrangement joins TRBV27 to TRBJ1-1; 9 nucleotides match TRBD1. The CDR3 DNA reads as TGTGCCAGCAGTTCCGGCGGACAGGGGCTCACTGAAGCTTTCTTT. This gives the protein CASSSGGQGLTEAFF.